The 32 T cell receptor beta chains given below trace back to one sample, sequenced in a study of OX40 agonist ivuxolimab in advanced cancers. The assay was immunoSEQ multiplex PCR, and TCRdb's table has in-frame clones only and misses some. The table records fewer than 85,000 clones, around 86% of them present only once. Source: CD4+ or CD8+ T cells sorted from blood, taken in a trial of the OX40 agonist ivuxolimab. All receptors come from an adult with an advanced solid tumor such as melanoma, head and neck, liver or kidney cancer.

The chain has TRBV5-1 and TRBJ1-1, with a tentative D call TRBD1 (5 bases). V lost 0 bases to trimming and J lost 6 bases, with 9 bases between them. The germline gives CDR1 SGHRS, CDR2 YFSETQ. CDR3 length: 13 amino acids. This CDR3 is CASSLGGSAEAFF. The DNA of the CDR3 is TGCGCCAGCAGCTTGGGGGGGTCGGCTGAAGCTTTCTTT.

V usage is TRBV11-2 and J usage is TRBJ1-2; D ambiguous. Trimming took off 5 bases at V and 8 bases at J, with 18 bases between the two ends. Germline assignment: CDR1 SGHAT and CDR2 FQNNGV. The CDR3 is made up of 14 amino acids. In DNA, the CDR3 is TGTGCCAGCAGCCCGGGATTTCTTTTAAAGGGCTACACCTTC. Protein product: CASSPGFLLKGYTF.

The chain uses TRBV5-1 and TRBJ1-1; possibly TRBD1 for D (6 bases). The germline V gene encodes CDR1 SGHRS and CDR2 YFSETQ. This CDR3 is 15 amino acids long. The V end lost 0 bases, the J end lost 0 bases, and 9 bases lay between the germline ends. In DNA, the CDR3 is TGCGCCAGCAGCTTGGCCGGGACACTGAACACTGAAGCTTTCTTT. Its protein is CASSLAGTLNTEAFF.

The chain combines TRBV28 with TRBJ2-3; perhaps TRBD2 as D (5 bases). The CDR3 is made up of 15 amino acids. V gave up 5 bases and J gave up 1 base, with 13 bases separating them. Germline V CDR1 and CDR2: MDHEN, SYDVKM. CDR3 coding DNA: TGTGCCAGCAGTATCCCCGGGGTCGGCACAGATACGCAGTATTTT. This codes for CASSIPGVGTDTQYF. Complete variable domain (other parts from reference TRBV28 and TRBJ2-3): DVKVTQSSRYLVKRTGEKVFLECVQDMDHENMFWYRQDPGLGLRLIYFSYDVKMKEKGDIPEGYSVSREKKERFSLILESASTNQTSMYLCASSIPGVGTDTQYFGPGTRLTVL.

J is TRBJ1-3 and V is TRBV25-1; D might be TRBD1 (5 bases). The CDR3 has 14 amino acids. CDR1 is MGHDK and CDR2 is SYGVNS in the germline V gene. V was cut by 6 bases and J by 0 bases, with 9 bases left in between. The CDR3 DNA sequence: TGTGCCAGCAGCGCAGGGAACTCTGGAAACACCATATATTTT. Protein: CASSAGNSGNTIYF.

V and J are TRBV6-1 and TRBJ2-5; 7 bases line up with TRBD1. Germline CDR1 is MNHNS and CDR2 is SASEGT. The CDR3 extends over 13 amino acids. V lost 4 bases, J lost 5 bases, and 4 bases stayed unmatched. CDR3 amino acids: CASSGTGTETQYF. The DNA for the CDR3 is TGTGCCAGCAGTGGGACAGGCACTGAGACCCAGTACTTC.

As concerns this clone: The same CDR3 arises from other DNA sequences in this sample as well. The rearrangement joins TRBV9 to TRBJ2-6, with D tentatively TRBD1 or TRBD2 (6 bases each). The CDR3 is 17 residues long. V was pared by 0 bases and J by 3 bases, with 13 bases between. CDR1 and CDR2 from the germline V gene are SGDLS and YYNGEE. The CDR3 spells CASSVGGGGRGANVLTF. In nucleotides, the CDR3 is TGTGCCAGCAGCGTAGGAGGAGGGGGTCGTGGGGCCAACGTCCTGACTTTC. Drawing the rest from reference TRBV9 and TRBJ2-6, the complete variable domain is DSGVTQTPKHLITATGQRVTLRCSPRSGDLSVYWYQQSLDQGLQFLIQYYNGEERAKGNILERFSAQQFPDLHSELNLSSLELGDSALYFCASSVGGGGRGANVLTFGAGSRLTVL.

The CDR3 sequence: CASSNLGQGAFF. The CDR3 DNA follows: TGTGCCAGTAGCAATCTGGGGCAGGGCGCTTTCTTT. This chain connects TRBV19 to TRBJ1-1, with D possibly TRBD1 on 5 matching bases. CDR1 LNHDA and CDR2 SQIVND come from the germline V gene (reference sequence). With 6 bases removed from V and 11 bases from J, the gap between germline ends came to 16 bases. The CDR3 consists of 12 residues.

The rearrangement uses TRBV10-2 and TRBJ2-2, with D perhaps matching TRBD1 (5 bases). This CDR3 spans 14 amino acids. Trimming shortened V by 7 bases and J by 4 bases, and 13 bases separated the two germline ends. The germline CDR1 and CDR2 sequences are WSHSY and SAAADI. The CDR3 spells CASIQGSRTGELFF. CDR3 DNA sequence: TGCGCCAGCATTCAGGGCTCGCGCACCGGGGAGCTGTTTTTT.

The rearrangement links TRBV6-1 to TRBJ2-1; the D call may be TRBD1 or TRBD2 (5 bases each). The V gene lost 10 bases and the J gene lost 4 bases, with 17 bases spanning the gap. The CDR3 sequence is 14 residues long. Germline lookup yields CDR1 MNHNS and CDR2 SASEGT. The CDR3 region has the DNA TGTGCCACCGCCAGGGAGCATATTTACAATGAGCAGTTCTTC. Amino acids: CATAREHIYNEQFF.

CDR3 DNA sequence: TGCGCCAGCAGTCCGGGACAGGGTGGGAATGAAAAACTGTTTTTT. It codes for CASSPGQGGNEKLFF. V usage is TRBV10-1 and J usage is TRBJ1-4, with 9 bases that match TRBD1. V was clipped by 5 bases and J by 5 bases; unmatched bases: 6. Germline V gives CDR1 WNHNN, CDR2 SYGVQD (reference sequence). The CDR3 covers 15 residues.

The chain couples TRBV28 to TRBJ1-1; D gene uncertain. CDR1 and CDR2 from the germline V gene are MDHEN and SYDVKM. Trimming stripped 7 bases from V and 5 bases from J, with 11 bases between. The CDR3 runs to 12 residues. The CDR3 nucleotides are TGTGCCAGCATAAGGGAGAGGACTGAAGCTTTCTTT. It codes for CASIRERTEAFF.

This clone was found a few times. This chain joins TRBV30 and TRBJ1-5; 12 bases agree with TRBD1. Trimming took 0 bases from V and 6 from J; bases not matched to a gene: 9. Germline V gene sequence: CDR1 GTSNPN, CDR2 SVGIG (reference sequence). CDR3 length: 17 amino acids. The DNA of the CDR3 is TGTGCCTGGAGTGTAAAGGGACAGGGGGCGGTGGGTCAGCCCCAGCATTTT. It yields the protein CAWSVKGQGAVGQPQHF.

The CDR3 is CASRTVDSPLHF. CDR3 coding DNA: TGTGCCAGCAGGACAGTAGATTCACCCCTCCACTTT. This chain connects TRBV28 to TRBJ1-6; D may be TRBD1 (5 bases). The germline V gene encodes CDR1 MDHEN and CDR2 SYDVKM. This CDR3 contains 12 residues. The V and J ends lost 6 bases and 8 bases respectively, with 8 bases between them.

This clone was picked up one time. This chain connects TRBV9 to TRBJ2-1; D is possibly TRBD2 (6 bases). CDR1 is SGDLS, CDR2 YYNGEE, per germline. The CDR3 runs 17 residues. Trimming cost V 0 bases and J 7 bases, with 20 bases left between them. CDR3 in amino acids: CASSVAPQEGPGNEQFF. DNA of the CDR3: TGTGCCAGCAGCGTAGCCCCGCAGGAGGGCCCCGGGAATGAGCAGTTCTTC. Full variable domain (remainder filled in from reference TRBV9 and TRBJ2-1): DSGVTQTPKHLITATGQRVTLRCSPRSGDLSVYWYQQSLDQGLQFLIQYYNGEERAKGNILERFSAQQFPDLHSELNLSSLELGDSALYFCASSVAPQEGPGNEQFFGPGTRLTVL.

This chain links TRBV19 with TRBJ1-5; D gene ambiguous. V lost 6 bases and J lost 4, with 13 bases in between. The CDR3 totals 14 residues. The germline V gene has CDR1 LNHDA and CDR2 SQIVND (reference sequence). CDR3 residues: CASRSYIGNQPQHF. The DNA of the CDR3 is TGTGCCAGTAGGAGCTACATCGGTAATCAGCCCCAGCATTTT.

The chain links TRBV11-2 to TRBJ2-1; TRBD2 aligns across 9 bases. Germline assignment: CDR1 SGHAT and CDR2 FQNNGV. V lost 7 bases, J lost 2 bases, and 12 bases stayed unmatched. The length of the CDR3 is 17 residues. The CDR3, as DNA: TGTGCCAGCACCTCGGGGGTCCTAGCGGGGACCTACAATGAGCAGTTCTTC. It translates to CASTSGVLAGTYNEQFF.

The genes are TRBV9 and TRBJ1-4; D is unresolved. Germline V lookup: CDR1 SGDLS, CDR2 YYNGEE. The V end was cut by 6 bases, the J end by 0 bases, with 9 bases between. This CDR3 is 14 amino acids long. The CDR3 sequence: CASNNRATNEKLFF. The CDR3 nucleotides are TGTGCCAGCAACAATCGAGCAACTAATGAAAAACTGTTTTTT. Supplemented by reference TRBV9 and TRBJ1-4, the full variable domain reads DSGVTQTPKHLITATGQRVTLRCSPRSGDLSVYWYQQSLDQGLQFLIQYYNGEERAKGNILERFSAQQFPDLHSELNLSSLELGDSALYFCASNNRATNEKLFFGSGTQLSVL.

The sample holds one count of this clone. The chain recombines TRBV2 with TRBJ2-5; possibly TRBD1 or TRBD2 for D (5 bases each). V lost 5 bases and J lost 0, with 10 bases in between. Per the germline V gene, CDR1 is SNHLY and CDR2 is FYNNEI. This CDR3 comprises 14 residues. The CDR3: CASSPGTHQETQYF. The CDR3 DNA reads TGTGCCAGCAGTCCCGGGACGCACCAAGAGACCCAGTACTTC.

The V gene is TRBV7-9, the J gene TRBJ2-1; 12 bases align to TRBD2. Trimming cost V 5 bases and J 9 bases; bases outside gene matches: 8. The CDR3 is 15 amino acids. The V gene's germline CDR1 is SEHNR and CDR2 FQNEAQ (reference sequence). The CDR3 spells CASSETSGSITEQFF. In nucleotides, the CDR3 is TGTGCCAGCAGCGAGACTAGCGGGAGTATTACTGAGCAGTTCTTC.

The V call is TRBV5-1, the J call TRBJ2-1; 7 nucleotides agree with TRBD1. After removal of 4 bases from V and 1 base from J, the junction contained 5 bases not matched to a gene. Germline CDR1 is SGHRS and CDR2 is YFSETQ. The CDR3 spans 15 residues. For the CDR3, the DNA is TGCGCCAGCAGCCCAGGGGGTGGGTCCTACAATGAGCAGTTCTTC. Residues: CASSPGGGSYNEQFF.

J is TRBJ2-2 and V is TRBV11-3; TRBD1 or TRBD2 may be the D gene (5 bases each). V lost 2 bases and J 7 bases, leaving 11 bases between the germline ends. This CDR3 comprises 14 residues. Germline V lookup: CDR1 SGHNT, CDR2 YENEEA. CDR3 region: CASSLSGRYGELFF. The CDR3 DNA follows: TGTGCCAGCAGCTTATCGGGACGGTACGGGGAGCTGTTTTTT.

On this clone: Other DNA variants within this sample encode the same CDR3. The rearrangement joins TRBV5-1 to TRBJ2-3; 7 nucleotides match TRBD2. This CDR3 has 16 amino acids. Germline V lookup: CDR1 SGHRS, CDR2 YFSETQ. Trimming removed 1 base from V and 1 base from J; junction bases left unmatched: 6. The CDR3 reads CASSLFGGSGTDTQYF. Written as DNA, the CDR3 is TGCGCCAGCAGCTTGTTTGGCGGGAGCGGCACAGATACGCAGTATTTT.

This rearrangement joins TRBV5-6 to TRBJ2-1; 9 nucleotides line up with TRBD1. The V and J ends lost 2 bases and 6 bases, in that order; junction bases with no gene match: 3. The CDR3 totals 14 residues. Per germline, CDR1 SGHDT and CDR2 YYEEEE. The CDR3, as DNA: TGTGCCAGCAGCTTTGGGGACAGGGTCAATGAGCAGTTCTTC. It yields the protein CASSFGDRVNEQFF. Drawing the rest from reference TRBV5-6 and TRBJ2-1, the complete variable domain is DAGVTQSPTHLIKTRGQQVTLRCSPKSGHDTVSWYQQALGQGPQFIFQYYEEEERQRGNFPDRFSGHQFPNYSSELNVNALLLGDSALYLCASSFGDRVNEQFFGPGTRLTVL.

V gene TRBV4-1 combines with J gene TRBJ2-3, with a possible D match to TRBD1 (5 bases). V was trimmed by 0 bases and J by 1 base, leaving 14 bases between them. Germline V gene sequence: CDR1 MGHRA, CDR2 YSYEKL. The CDR3 has 17 residues. CDR3 nucleotide sequence: TGCGCCAGCAGCCAAGATCGACAGACGACTGGCACAGATACGCAGTATTTT. Translating it yields CASSQDRQTTGTDTQYF.

This clone was recorded a few times. This chain links TRBV5-4 with TRBJ2-6; D is perhaps TRBD1 or TRBD2 (5 bases each). This CDR3 spans 19 amino acids. Germline V gene data show CDR1 as SGHNT and CDR2 as YYREEE (reference sequence). The V and J ends lost 0 bases and 0 bases respectively, with 16 bases between them. Here the CDR3 reads CASSLGGSRAHSGANVLTF. CDR3 DNA sequence: TGTGCCAGCAGCTTGGGAGGGTCCAGGGCTCACTCTGGGGCCAACGTCCTGACTTTC.

Details on this clone: The same CDR3 can be traced to other DNA sequences in this sample. CDR3 protein: CASSVDGSSYEQYF. CDR3 bases: TGTGCCAGCAGCGTAGACGGCTCCTCCTACGAGCAGTACTTC. The chain uses TRBV9 and TRBJ2-7; no reliable D call. Per germline, CDR1 SGDLS and CDR2 YYNGEE. The CDR3 is made up of 14 amino acids. Trimming shortened V by 0 bases and J by 0 bases, and 7 bases separated the two germline ends. Using reference TRBV9 and TRBJ2-7 for the parts outside the CDR3, the full variable domain is DSGVTQTPKHLITATGQRVTLRCSPRSGDLSVYWYQQSLDQGLQFLIQYYNGEERAKGNILERFSAQQFPDLHSELNLSSLELGDSALYFCASSVDGSSYEQYFGPGTRLTVT.

The chain joins TRBV15 to TRBJ2-2; no clear D. The ends were cut back, 0 bases at V and 0 bases at J, with 11 bases in the middle. The CDR3 length is 17 residues. Germline V gives CDR1 LNHNV, CDR2 YYDKDF (reference sequence). The CDR3 region is CATSRDLPGPNTGELFF. The CDR3 DNA reads as TGTGCCACCAGCAGAGATTTGCCCGGGCCGAACACCGGGGAGCTGTTTTTT.

Here the CDR3 reads CASSIDPRQGPSNQPQHF. CDR3 DNA: TGTGCCAGTAGTATAGATCCTCGACAGGGACCTAGCAATCAGCCCCAGCATTTT. The V call is TRBV19, the J call TRBJ1-5; 7 bases are shared with TRBD1. Germline CDR1 reads LNHDA; CDR2 reads SQIVND (reference sequence). This CDR3 has 18 residues. V gave up 0 bases and J gave up 0 bases; unmatched junction bases: 8.

The chain is built from TRBV2 and TRBJ2-7; D unclear. The CDR3 consists of 12 residues. The germline V gene encodes CDR1 SNHLY and CDR2 FYNNEI. With 8 bases removed from V and 3 bases from J, the gap between germline ends came to 11 bases. The CDR3 sequence is CASQVWGYEQYF. CDR3 coding DNA: TGTGCCAGCCAAGTGTGGGGCTACGAGCAGTACTTC.

The chain combines TRBV5-1 with TRBJ2-5; weak D call: TRBD2 (6 bases). The CDR3 extends over 14 amino acids. Trimming took off 3 bases at V and 1 base at J, with 10 bases between the two ends. Germline-derived CDR1 and CDR2 are SGHRS and YFSETQ. CDR3 DNA: TGCGCCAGCAGCTCGGCGGGGACCCAAGAGACCCAGTACTTC. The encoded protein is CASSSAGTQETQYF.

The rearrangement joins TRBV7-2 to TRBJ2-3; D is uncertain. V gave up 4 bases and J gave up 0 bases, with 8 bases separating them. The CDR3 consists of 14 residues. Germline V gene lookup returns CDR1 SGHTA and CDR2 FQGNSA. CDR3 bases: TGTGCCAGCAGCTCTTCCAGAAGCACAGATACGCAGTATTTT. Its protein is CASSSSRSTDTQYF.